Listed below are T cell receptor beta chains from one sample, sequenced in a study of response to subunit inactivated influenza vaccine. TCRdb used MiXCR to reprocess the RT-PCR reads, holding one entry per CDR3 protein. The table shows around 470,000 distinct CDR3 sequences, with approximately 7.8% occurring only once. This specimen was PBMCs from blood, taken approximately 25 months after vaccination. The source of these receptors is a man between 45 and 75 years old who received an inactivated influenza vaccine. Both conserved end residues are part of each CDR3. A D gene is named only where the DNA matches it firmly. A row's size may be missing; if present it is once, few, many or a size class.

j_call	d_call	clone_size	v_call	cdr3_length	cdr3_nt	cdr3_aa
TRBJ2-3	TRBD2	few	TRBV20-1	16	TGCAGTGCTAGAGGGGGACTAGCGGGGGAGAAAGATACGCAGTATTTT	CSARGGLAGEKDTQYF
TRBJ2-4	TRBD2	once	TRBV20-1	17	TGCAGTGCTACTGGACTAGCGGGAGGAGGAGTTGGGAACATTCAGTACTTC	CSATGLAGGGVGNIQYF
TRBJ2-7	NA	NA	TRBV2	14	TGTGCCAGCAGTGGGGGGGTAGGCGCGCACGAGCAGTACTTC	CASSGGVGAHEQYF
TRBJ1-1	TRBD1	few	TRBV5-6	15	TGTGCCAGCAGCCTAAGGCGGGGACAGGTGTCCCGGGCTTTCTTT	CASSLRRGQVSRAFF
TRBJ1-2	TRBD1	few	TRBV12-3/TRBV12-4	16	TGTGCCAGCAGTCCTAGTACAGGGGTTCAGGACTATGGCTACACCTTC	CASSPSTGVQDYGYTF
TRBJ2-7	TRBD2	NA	TRBV7-2	16	TGTGCCAGCAGCTTAATAAGTGCGGGGGGGTGGAGCGAGCAGTACTTC	CASSLISAGGWSEQYF
TRBJ2-1	TRBD1	many	TRBV24-1	17	TGTGCCACCAGTGATTTTTTAGGCCAGGGGGATTACAATGAGCAGTTCTTC	CATSDFLGQGDYNEQFF
TRBJ2-1	TRBD2	many	TRBV10-3	14	TGTGCCATCACGAGGGACGGCGGGAGTGGTGAGCAGTTCTTC	CAITRDGGSGEQFF
TRBJ1-4	NA	NA	TRBV29-1	11	TGCACGATTGGAGACAATGAAAAACTGTTTTTT	CTIGDNEKLFF
TRBJ2-7	NA	many	TRBV2	15	TGTGCCAGCAGTGAATTCACAGTTGGATCCTACGAGCAGTACTTC	CASSEFTVGSYEQYF
TRBJ1-1	TRBD1	many	TRBV7-2	14	TGTGCCAGCAGCTTATCCAGGGGGCAAACTGAAGCTTTCTTT	CASSLSRGQTEAFF
TRBJ2-3	TRBD2	many	TRBV5-1	16	TGCGCCAGCACCTTGCGGGGGGGAGGGCCCCCAGATACGCAGTATTTT	CASTLRGGGPPDTQYF
TRBJ2-4	TRBD1	many	TRBV4-3	15	TGCGCCAGCAGCCAAGACGGGACAGGGAAAAACATTCAGTACTTC	CASSQDGTGKNIQYF
TRBJ2-2	TRBD1	few	TRBV10-3	16	TGTGCCATCAGTGAGCCGGGACAGGGGGCCTACGGGGAGCTGTTTTTT	CAISEPGQGAYGELFF
TRBJ2-1	TRBD1	many	TRBV19	20	TGTGCCAGTAGTAGGGATCAGGGGGTGTTTGGAAGGACCAAAGTGGGAAAGCAGTTCTTC	CASSRDQGVFGRTKVGKQFF
TRBJ1-6	TRBD1	few	TRBV12-3/TRBV12-4	15	TGTGCCAGCAGTTTGGGACAGAACTATAATTCACCCCTCCACTTT	CASSLGQNYNSPLHF
TRBJ1-1	NA	few	TRBV5-1	13	TGCGCCAGCAGCTTGGCCGTAGGGACTGAAGCTTTCTTT	CASSLAVGTEAFF
TRBJ1-2	NA	many	TRBV12-3/TRBV12-4	16	TGTGCCAGCACCGAATTACCCGTCGAGTCTCGGTATGGCTACACCTTC	CASTELPVESRYGYTF
TRBJ1-1	NA	few	TRBV5-1	14	TGCGCCAGCAGCTTGGTGATTTGGGGGGATGAAGCTTTCTTT	CASSLVIWGDEAFF
TRBJ2-7	TRBD1	NA	TRBV7-9	14	TGTGCCAGCAGCTTACAGGGACAGCTCTACGAGCAGTACTTC	CASSLQGQLYEQYF
TRBJ2-2	NA	many	TRBV3-1	14	TGTGCCAGCAGCCTGGGGTTCGGCCCCGGGGAGCTGTTTTTT	CASSLGFGPGELFF
TRBJ2-7	NA	many	TRBV3-1	17	TGTGCCAGCAGCCAATCCTTCGGGGATACCTTCCCCTACGAGCAGTACTTC	CASSQSFGDTFPYEQYF
TRBJ2-2	NA	NA	TRBV29-1	13	TGCAGCGCAAAGATCCCGGGTGGCGGGGAGCTGTTTTTT	CSAKIPGGGELFF
TRBJ2-2	NA	NA	TRBV7-8	16	TGTGCCAGCAGCTTAGATCTGCCAGGGTTGCCCGGGGAGCTGTTTTTT	CASSLDLPGLPGELFF
TRBJ1-5	TRBD1	few	TRBV20-1	13	TGCAGTGCTAGGAGACAGGGGGCTCAGCCCCAGCATTTT	CSARRQGAQPQHF
TRBJ1-4	NA	few	TRBV28	12	TGTGCCAGCAGTTTAACGGCGGAAAAACTGTTTTTT	CASSLTAEKLFF
TRBJ2-7	NA	many	TRBV12-3/TRBV12-4	13	TGTGCCAGCAGTATGAACCGCCTACTGGAGCAGTACTTC	CASSMNRLLEQYF
TRBJ2-7	NA	many	TRBV20-1	13	TGCAGTGCTAGCGGGACGAGCTCCTACGAGCAGTACTTC	CSASGTSSYEQYF
TRBJ2-2	TRBD2	NA	TRBV4-1	15	TGCGCCAGCAGCCACGGACTAGCGGGGTCCGGGGAGCTGTTTTTT	CASSHGLAGSGELFF
TRBJ2-7	NA	NA	TRBV12-2	12	TGTGCAAGTCGCTTAGGGGGACACGAGCAGTACTTC	CASRLGGHEQYF
TRBJ1-1	TRBD1	many	TRBV10-3	14	TGTGCCATCAGGGGGACAGGGGGCATCGCTGAAGCTTTCTTT	CAIRGTGGIAEAFF
TRBJ1-4	TRBD1	NA	TRBV5-1	14	TGCGCCAGCAGCTCAGGGGGATCGGATGAAAAACTGTTTTTT	CASSSGGSDEKLFF
TRBJ2-1	TRBD2	many	TRBV12-3/TRBV12-4	15	TGTGCCAGCAGTTTAGGAGCGGGAGACTTGTATGAGCAGTTCTTC	CASSLGAGDLYEQFF
TRBJ1-5	NA	few	TRBV28	11	TGTGCCAGCAGCACGGACAGAACCCAGCATTTT	CASSTDRTQHF
TRBJ2-1	TRBD1	few	TRBV12-3/TRBV12-4	15	TGTGCCAGCAGAACACAGGGGAAAGGCCGTGATGAGCAGTTCTTC	CASRTQGKGRDEQFF
TRBJ1-5	TRBD1	NA	TRBV7-2	14	TGTGCCAGCAGCCCAGGACAGGCGGATCAGCCCCAGCATTTT	CASSPGQADQPQHF
TRBJ2-1	TRBD2	many	TRBV20-1	16	TGCAGTGCTAGAGATTCCGGGAGTGCTAGCGGGCCCCAGGGGTTCTTC	CSARDSGSASGPQGFF
TRBJ2-1	TRBD1	NA	TRBV12-5	15	TGTGCTAGTGGTTCGGGGACAGGGGGAAACAATGAGCAGTTCTTC	CASGSGTGGNNEQFF
TRBJ2-5	TRBD1	NA	TRBV7-2	14	TGTGCCAGCACCGACAGGGGGCGCCAAGAGACCCAGTACTTC	CASTDRGRQETQYF
TRBJ2-5	NA	NA	TRBV4-1	15	TGCGCCAGCAGCCAAGATGGTGCAGGGGAAGAGACCCAGTACTTC	CASSQDGAGEETQYF
TRBJ2-1	NA	few	TRBV14	15	TGTGCCAGCAGCCTCGGCCCCTACAGGGTTAATGAGCAGTTCTTC	CASSLGPYRVNEQFF
TRBJ2-1	TRBD2	few	TRBV27	14	TGTGCCGTCGGGACTAGCGGGAGTTTAAGTGAGCAGTTCTTC	CAVGTSGSLSEQFF
TRBJ1-6	TRBD1	NA	TRBV10-3	14	TGTGCCATCAGTGTTGACAGGGACGGATCACCCCTCCACTTT	CAISVDRDGSPLHF
TRBJ1-1	TRBD1	few	TRBV5-1	18	TGCGCCAGCAGCTTGGCCAATTCTCTCACGACAGGGGGGACTGAAGCTTTCTTT	CASSLANSLTTGGTEAFF
TRBJ2-1	TRBD2	NA	TRBV20-1	14	TGCAGTGCTACTTCAGCGGGATTATACAATGAGCAGTTCTTC	CSATSAGLYNEQFF